This entry is about one TCR beta chain. Its antigen is as yet unknown. There are 16 residues in the CDR3. This entry is derived from a study of T cell responses to AZD1222 COVID-19 vaccine. Data came from immunoSEQ multiplex PCR; TCRdb stores just in-frame clones and leaves some out. The table includes fewer than 200,000 clones, about 91% detected once. Broader study findings: Spike-specific TCR breadth rose after two AZD1222 doses, and depth rose as well.

The receptor's source is an adult who received the AZD1222 COVID-19 vaccine. This material consisted of peripheral blood, taken 28 days after the second AZD1222 dose. The chain is built from TRBV12-1 and TRBJ2-7; TRBD1, the D gene given by the table, was not confirmed from the DNA. TRBV12-1 counts as a pseudogene. This chain's CDR3 is CASSLGRPGDGYEQYF. Written as DNA, the CDR3 is TGTGCCAGCAGCTTGGGCCGGCCAGGGGATGGCTACGAGCAGTACTTC.